Below, one TCR beta chain is given with its context. This sample was taken from a study of blood T cell repertoires in COVID-19. From germline, CDR1 is SQVTM and CDR2 ANQGSEA. V was cut by 4 bases and J by 5 bases, with 11 bases left in between. This CDR3 is built from 12 residues. Only in-frame clones appear in the TCRdb table, and some are missing; sequencing was by immunoSEQ multiplex PCR. Of nearly 200,000 clones in the sample, more than 70% are singletons; the top ten hold around 8%. This study enrolled people aged 18 to 89 from approximately 25 US geographic areas. Cohorts were assigned according to the clinical history that participants reported. Recovery meant two consecutive negative NP/OP PCR tests, professional clearance, or resolved symptoms.

Material: PBMCs or T cells enriched from blood (not recorded which). The chain employs TRBV29-1 and TRBJ1-1; perhaps TRBD1 as D (6 bases). This TCR was sampled from a young woman who had recovered from COVID-19. CDR3 loop: CSVARGITEAFF. CDR3 sequence (DNA): TGCAGCGTTGCAAGGGGGATTACTGAAGCTTTCTTT.